This note documents a single T cell receptor beta chain sequence. Clones were read by immunoSEQ multiplex PCR, and TCRdb kept only the in-frame ones, dropping some. This table holds about 91,000 clones, 87% found once. The data originate from a study of T cells in localized non-small cell lung cancer. The sample was peripheral blood, taken before any cancer treatment. This clonotype was sampled from a man aged 35-75 years with stage I squamous cell lung carcinoma.

The DNA of the CDR3 is TGCGCCAGCAGTGACAGGGGGAACTATGGCTACACCTTC. Translation: CASSDRGNYGYTF. V and J are TRBV10-2 and TRBJ1-2; TRBD1 matches at 7 bases. This CDR3 is built from 13 residues. Germline assignment: CDR1 WSHSY and CDR2 SAAADI. The V and J ends lost 3 bases and 2 bases, in that order; junction bases with no gene match: 0.